These T cell receptor beta chains were read from a single sample in a study of blood T cell repertoires in COVID-19. Generated by immunoSEQ multiplex PCR, the TCRdb table keeps only in-frame clones and is missing some. The sample holds roughly 150,000 clones, nearly 80% seen once. The sample taken for sequencing was peripheral blood. All receptors derive from an elderly woman with acute or convalescent COVID-19. Each CDR3 is given with its conserved first and last residue. The D gene is left open where the match is weak. Clone sizes are given selectively: once, few, many, or a class where the clone is expanded.

j_gene,v_gene,abundance,d_gene,CDR3aa,CDR3nt
TRBJ1-5,TRBV19,-,-,CASSTTKGFGNQPQHF,TGTGCCAGTAGTACGACAAAGGGGTTTGGCAATCAGCCCCAGCATTTT
TRBJ2-3,TRBV6-5,-,TRBD1,CASRNPGQGADTQYF,TGTGCCAGCAGGAACCCGGGACAGGGAGCAGATACGCAGTATTTT
TRBJ2-7,TRBV5-4,-,TRBD1,CASGSTGGGSYEQYF,TGTGCCAGCGGATCGACAGGGGGCGGTAGCTACGAGCAGTACTTC
TRBJ1-1,TRBV29-1,-,-,CSVVRDTEAFF,TGCAGCGTTGTCAGGGACACTGAAGCTTTCTTT
TRBJ2-5,TRBV6-5,-,TRBD2,CASTGTSGMGTQYF,TGTGCCAGCACCGGAACTAGCGGGATGGGGACCCAGTACTTC
TRBJ2-7,TRBV5-5,-,-,CASSSGAGVEQYF,TGTGCCAGCAGCTCAGGGGCGGGAGTTGAGCAGTACTTC
TRBJ2-6,TRBV5-1,-,TRBD1,CASSWESRDSSGANVLTF,TGCGCCAGCAGCTGGGAGTCCCGGGACAGTTCTGGGGCCAACGTCCTGACTTTC
TRBJ2-1,TRBV30,-,-,CAWSHPAGKQFF,TGTGCCTGGAGTCACCCGGCAGGGAAACAGTTCTTC
TRBJ2-1,TRBV7-9,-,-,CASSRGLHNEQFF,TGTGCCAGCAGCCGTGGACTCCACAATGAGCAGTTCTTC
TRBJ1-1,TRBV28,-,TRBD1,CASRGTGNTEAFF,TGTGCCAGCAGAGGGACAGGAAACACTGAAGCTTTCTTT
TRBJ1-2,TRBV6-5,few,TRBD1,CASSSQGSRGYTF,TGTGCCAGCAGTTCACAGGGGTCCAGGGGCTACACCTTC
TRBJ2-1,TRBV7-2,-,TRBD2,CASSLMAGGPNEQFF,TGTGCCAGCAGCTTAATGGCGGGGGGGCCGAATGAGCAGTTCTTC
TRBJ1-2,TRBV6-5,-,-,CASRSDTSNYGYTF,TGTGCCAGCAGGTCGGACACCTCTAACTATGGCTACACCTTC
TRBJ2-5,TRBV15,-,TRBD1,CATRDRGGGETQYF,TGTGCCACCAGGGACAGGGGTGGGGGAGAGACCCAGTACTTC
TRBJ2-3,TRBV12-3/TRBV12-4,once,-,CASSLRDTQYF,TGTGCCAGCAGTTTGAGGGATACGCAGTATTTT
TRBJ2-7,TRBV7-2,-,TRBD1,CASSSRDRGLYEQYF,TGTGCCAGCAGCTCCCGGGACAGGGGGCTCTACGAGCAGTACTTC
TRBJ2-5,TRBV5-8,-,-,CASSLMGAQETQYF,TGTGCCAGCAGCTTGATGGGGGCCCAAGAGACCCAGTACTTC
TRBJ1-4,TRBV11-2,-,-,CASSPAGQRGKLFF,TGTGCCAGCAGCCCTGCGGGGCAACGAGGAAAACTGTTTTTT
TRBJ2-7,TRBV11-3,-,TRBD1,CASSLRSAGGYEQYF,TGTGCCAGCAGCTTAAGGAGTGCAGGGGGCTACGAGCAGTACTTC
TRBJ2-7,TRBV6-6,-,-,CASTFPAGYEQYF,TGTGCCAGCACATTCCCGGCGGGCTACGAGCAGTACTTC
TRBJ1-4,TRBV7-2,-,TRBD1,CASSKQGASNEKLFF,TGTGCCAGCAGTAAACAGGGGGCATCTAATGAAAAACTGTTTTTT
TRBJ1-1,TRBV2,-,TRBD1,CASRVQGAGTEAFF,TGTGCCAGCCGGGTGCAGGGGGCAGGAACTGAAGCTTTCTTT
TRBJ2-7,TRBV2,-,TRBD1,CASTLQGGYEQYF,TGTGCCAGCACCCTACAGGGGGGCTACGAGCAGTACTTC
TRBJ1-3,TRBV6-2/TRBV6-3,few,-,CASSYSVRTASSGNTIYF,TGTGCCAGCAGTTACTCGGTGAGGACAGCAAGCTCTGGAAACACCATATATTTT
TRBJ2-7,TRBV5-5,-,-,CASSWGPDGSYEQYF,TGTGCCAGCAGCTGGGGGCCGGACGGTTCCTACGAGCAGTACTTC
TRBJ2-1,TRBV7-3,-,TRBD2,CASSLRRGTPNEQFF,TGTGCCAGCAGCTTGAGGCGGGGGACGCCCAATGAGCAGTTCTTC
TRBJ1-1,TRBV28,-,-,CASSLSYSFDAFF,TGTGCCAGCAGTTTATCCTACAGTTTTGATGCTTTCTTT
TRBJ1-4,TRBV5-1,-,-,CASSWPSSFGGGEKLFF,TGCGCCAGCAGCTGGCCGTCCTCCTTTGGGGGCGGTGAAAAACTGTTTTTT
TRBJ1-2,TRBV5-1,-,-,CASSTPEASGYTF,TGCGCCAGCAGCACCCCCGAGGCGTCTGGCTACACCTTC
TRBJ1-5,TRBV5-6,-,TRBD1,CASSLFDRGNQPQHF,TGTGCCAGCAGCTTGTTCGACAGGGGCAATCAGCCCCAGCATTTT
TRBJ2-7,TRBV28,once,-,CATGYEQYF,TGTGCCACCGGCTACGAGCAGTACTTC
TRBJ1-1,TRBV9,-,-,CASSPRLLNTEAFF,TGTGCCAGCAGCCCCCGACTCCTGAACACTGAAGCTTTCTTT
TRBJ2-3,TRBV19,-,TRBD2,CASSRASGTDTQYF,TGTGCCAGTAGCAGGGCTAGCGGTACAGATACGCAGTATTTT
TRBJ1-2,TRBV28,-,-,CASRPGGGPYGYTF,TGTGCCAGCAGACCGGGAGGAGGCCCCTATGGCTACACCTTC
TRBJ1-1,TRBV6-6,-,-,CASRVDIEAFF,TGTGCCAGCCGGGTGGACATTGAAGCTTTCTTT
TRBJ2-1,TRBV18,few,-,CASSPRVGEPYNEQFF,TGTGCCAGCTCACCACGGGTGGGAGAACCCTACAATGAGCAGTTCTTC
TRBJ2-5,TRBV19,-,-,CASRSIQEETQYF,TGTGCCAGTAGGTCGATACAGGAGGAGACCCAGTACTTC
TRBJ2-5,TRBV19,-,TRBD2,CASSEPGGIQETQYF,TGTGCCAGTAGTGAGCCGGGAGGGATCCAAGAGACCCAGTACTTC
TRBJ2-7,TRBV6-5,-,TRBD1,CASSYGGQGLYEQYF,TGTGCCAGCAGTTACGGGGGACAGGGCCTGTACGAGCAGTACTTC
TRBJ2-7,TRBV5-1,-,-,CASSYDFHEQYF,TGCGCCAGCAGCTATGACTTTCACGAGCAGTACTTC
TRBJ2-7,TRBV19,-,TRBD1,CASSTGTGGNYEQYF,TGTGCCAGTAGTACCGGGACAGGGGGCAACTACGAGCAGTACTTC
TRBJ2-3,TRBV6-5,-,TRBD2,CASSSPGLATDTQYF,TGTGCCAGCAGTTCTCCGGGACTAGCCACAGATACGCAGTATTTT
TRBJ1-6,TRBV18,few,TRBD1,CASSPGQGAYNSPLHF,TGTGCCAGCTCACCGGGACAGGGGGCTTATAATTCACCCCTCCACTTT
TRBJ1-3,TRBV7-8,once,TRBD1,CASSVGTGGSRNTIYF,TGTGCCAGCAGCGTCGGGACAGGGGGTTCTCGAAACACCATATATTTT
TRBJ1-1,TRBV6-5,-,-,CASSSTGLNTEAFF,TGTGCCAGCAGTTCCACAGGACTGAACACTGAAGCTTTCTTT
TRBJ1-1,TRBV6-2/TRBV6-3,-,TRBD1,CASSKDRDNMNTEAFF,TGTGCCAGCAGCAAAGACAGGGATAACATGAACACTGAAGCTTTCTTT
TRBJ1-4,TRBV5-1,few,TRBD1,CASSPGTGRIEKLFF,TGCGCCAGCAGCCCCGGGACAGGGAGAATAGAAAAACTGTTTTTT
TRBJ2-1,TRBV29-1,-,TRBD2,CSVVRGGNEQFF,TGCAGCGTTGTGAGGGGAGGGAATGAGCAGTTCTTC
TRBJ2-7,TRBV20-1,-,TRBD2,CSASEPSGGASYEQYF,TGCAGTGCTAGTGAGCCTAGCGGGGGGGCCTCCTACGAGCAGTACTTC
TRBJ1-2,TRBV7-3,-,-,CASSLSTDYGYTF,TGTGCCAGCAGCTTATCCACGGACTATGGCTACACCTTC
TRBJ2-6,TRBV9,-,-,CASTPRGALTPSGANVLTF,TGTGCCAGCACCCCGAGAGGCGCCCTCACCCCCTCTGGGGCCAACGTCCTGACTTTC
TRBJ2-2,TRBV7-9,-,-,CASSLANGPGELFF,TGTGCCAGCAGCTTAGCCAACGGTCCCGGGGAGCTGTTTTTT
TRBJ2-5,TRBV9,-,-,CATINTGGETQYF,TGTGCCACCATTAATACAGGAGGGGAGACCCAGTACTTC
TRBJ1-1,TRBV5-1,once,-,CASSYGTHLGAFF,TGCGCCAGCAGCTACGGGACACACCTTGGAGCTTTCTTT
TRBJ2-1,TRBV7-2,few,TRBD2,CASSLRTSSHNEQFF,TGTGCCAGCAGCTTACGGACTAGCAGCCACAATGAGCAGTTCTTC
TRBJ2-3,TRBV7-2,-,TRBD2,CASSLAERGTQYF,TGTGCCAGCAGCTTAGCCGAGCGGGGGACGCAGTATTTT
TRBJ1-1,TRBV6-1,-,-,CASIPAGGTEAFF,TGTGCCAGCATCCCGGCGGGGGGCACTGAAGCTTTCTTT
TRBJ2-5,TRBV29-1,-,TRBD2,CSATSGRAQETQYF,TGCAGCGCGACTAGCGGGAGGGCCCAAGAGACCCAGTACTTC
TRBJ1-1,TRBV27,-,-,CASTTGQENTEAFF,TGTGCCAGCACCACAGGGCAGGAAAACACTGAAGCTTTCTTT